These 11 T cell receptor beta chains were sequenced from one sample in a study of blood T cell repertoires in COVID-19. Sequencing used immunoSEQ multiplex PCR; TCRdb keeps in-frame clones, though not all of them. The sample yields about 87,000 clones, about 83% seen once. Material for sequencing was peripheral blood. Receptors were obtained from a woman in her sixties or seventies with acute or convalescent COVID-19.

The J gene is TRBJ2-1, the V gene TRBV19, with D unclear. Germline V lookup: CDR1 LNHDA, CDR2 SQIVND (reference sequence). CDR3 length: 12 amino acids. The V end lost 7 bases, the J end lost 4 bases, and 8 bases lay between the germline ends. CDR3 DNA sequence: TGTGCCAGTACTGGCCTGTACAATGAGCAGTTCTTC. It encodes CASTGLYNEQFF.

This clone was seen only a few times. The V gene is TRBV11-3, the J gene TRBJ2-7, with D tentatively TRBD1 (5 bases). The V and J ends lost 0 bases and 5 bases respectively, with 14 bases between them. This CDR3 has 15 amino acids. Germline V lookup: CDR1 SGHNT, CDR2 YENEEA. The CDR3 DNA sequence: TGTGCCAGCAGCTTAGACCCCATGTCCAGGGACGAGCAGTACTTC. Encoded protein: CASSLDPMSRDEQYF.

CDR3 region: CASSLYGGRQPQHF. The CDR3 DNA sequence: TGTGCCAGCAGTTTATACGGGGGGCGTCAGCCCCAGCATTTT. The chain uses TRBV27 and TRBJ1-5, with a weak D call TRBD1 (6 bases). This CDR3 contains 14 residues. Trimming shortened V by 1 base and J by 6 bases, and 10 bases separated the two germline ends. CDR1 and CDR2 from the germline V gene are MNHEY and SMNVEV (reference sequence).

The chain uses TRBV18 and TRBJ2-1, with 10 bases matching TRBD2. V was clipped by 6 bases and J by 0 bases; unmatched bases: 5. Per the germline V gene, CDR1 is KGHSH and CDR2 is LQKENI. The CDR3 covers 16 residues. The chain's CDR3 is CASSDSGGSSYNEQFF. CDR3 nucleotide sequence: TGTGCCAGCTCGGATAGCGGGGGGAGCTCCTACAATGAGCAGTTCTTC.

This chain uses TRBV18 with TRBJ2-7, with D uncertain. Germline values: CDR1 KGHSH, CDR2 LQKENI. CDR3 length equals 13 residues. V was cut by 6 bases and J by 2 bases, with 11 bases left in between. The CDR3: CASSRSFTYEQYF. The CDR3, as DNA: TGTGCCAGCTCTCGGTCATTTACCTACGAGCAGTACTTC.

The chain recombines TRBV5-1 with TRBJ2-1; 13 bases fit TRBD2. The CDR3 sequence is 15 residues long. Trimming removed 4 bases from V and 10 bases from J; junction bases left unmatched: 8. Germline V gene data show CDR1 as SGHRS and CDR2 as YFSETQ. Here the CDR3 reads CASSPGGLAGVEQFF. DNA for the CDR3: TGCGCCAGCAGCCCCGGAGGACTAGCGGGGGTAGAGCAGTTCTTC.

J is TRBJ2-7 and V is TRBV29-1, with 9 bases aligning to TRBD1. Germline V gene lookup returns CDR1 SQVTM and CDR2 ANQGSEA. The CDR3 contains 14 residues. The J segment lost 5 bases and the V segment lost 0 bases, leaving 5 bases of the junction unmatched. CDR3 coding DNA: TGCAGCGTTGAAGACTTGGACAGGGGCGACGAGCAGTACTTC. Amino acids: CSVEDLDRGDEQYF.

The gene calls are TRBV5-1 and TRBJ2-1, with TRBD1 matching 8 bases. From germline, CDR1 is SGHRS and CDR2 YFSETQ. Trimming took 0 bases from V and 8 from J; bases not matched to a gene: 7. The CDR3 is 15 residues long. The CDR3 region is CASSLGDRQLDEQFF. The CDR3, as DNA: TGCGCCAGCAGCTTGGGGGACAGGCAGCTGGATGAGCAGTTCTTC.

This rearrangement joins TRBV5-1 to TRBJ2-3, with TRBD1 identical over 10 bases. The CDR3 runs 16 residues. V shed 5 bases, J shed 1 base, and the junction held 7 bases outside the gene matches. Germline CDR1 reads SGHRS; CDR2 reads YFSETQ. The CDR3 loop is CASSPGTGAGTDTQYF. CDR3 DNA: TGCGCCAGCAGTCCCGGGACAGGGGCCGGCACAGATACGCAGTATTTT.

This chain uses TRBV4-1 with TRBJ2-1; 11 nucleotides align to TRBD2. CDR3 length: 15 residues. The germline V gene encodes CDR1 MGHRA and CDR2 YSYEKL. Trimming at V came to 6 bases and at J to 3 bases, leaving 4 bases not matched to a gene. The CDR3 region has the DNA TGCGCCAGCAGTAGACTAGCGGGGCTCTACAATGAGCAGTTCTTC. Residues: CASSRLAGLYNEQFF.

Here the CDR3 DNA reads TGTGCCAGCAGTAGGGGAGGGGGGACTAATGAAAAACTGTTTTTT. This gives the protein CASSRGGGTNEKLFF. The rearrangement uses TRBV2 and TRBJ1-4; possible D gene TRBD1, 6 bases. Deletions cut 5 bases from V and 2 bases from J, with 12 bases between. CDR1 SNHLY and CDR2 FYNNEI come from the germline V gene. The CDR3 is 15 residues long.